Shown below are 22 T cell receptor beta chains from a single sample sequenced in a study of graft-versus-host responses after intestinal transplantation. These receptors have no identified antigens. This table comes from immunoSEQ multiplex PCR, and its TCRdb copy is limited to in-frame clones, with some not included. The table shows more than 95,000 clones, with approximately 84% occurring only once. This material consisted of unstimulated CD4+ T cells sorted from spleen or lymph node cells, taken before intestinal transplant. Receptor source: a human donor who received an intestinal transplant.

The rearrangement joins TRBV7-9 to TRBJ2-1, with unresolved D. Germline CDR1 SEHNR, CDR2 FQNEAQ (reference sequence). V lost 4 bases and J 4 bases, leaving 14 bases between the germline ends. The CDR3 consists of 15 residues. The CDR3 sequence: CASSSSRLEYNEQFF. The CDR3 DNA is TGTGCCAGCAGCTCCTCTCGGCTAGAATACAATGAGCAGTTCTTC.

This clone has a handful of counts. CDR3 nucleotide sequence: TGTGCCAGTAGTACGGGACTAGCGGGGCACGAGCAGTACTTC. Residues: CASSTGLAGHEQYF. This rearrangement joins TRBV19 to TRBJ2-7, with 13 nucleotides matching TRBD2. This CDR3 contains 14 residues. CDR1 is LNHDA and CDR2 is SQIVND in the germline V gene (reference sequence). With V trimmed by 4 bases and J by 5 bases, 2 bases remained unmatched.

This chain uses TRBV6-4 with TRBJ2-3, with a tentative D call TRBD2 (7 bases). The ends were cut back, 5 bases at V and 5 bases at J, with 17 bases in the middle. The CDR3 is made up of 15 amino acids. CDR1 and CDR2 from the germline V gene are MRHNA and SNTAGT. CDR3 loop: CASSRGGGLGDTQYF. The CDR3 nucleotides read TGTGCCAGCAGTCGTGGGGGGGGCCTAGGAGATACGCAGTATTTT.

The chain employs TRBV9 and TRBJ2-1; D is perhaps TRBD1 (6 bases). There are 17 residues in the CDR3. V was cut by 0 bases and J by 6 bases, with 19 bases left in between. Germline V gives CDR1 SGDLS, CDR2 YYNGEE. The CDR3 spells CASSVVGLQGIGNEQFF. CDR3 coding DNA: TGTGCCAGCAGCGTAGTTGGCCTACAGGGTATTGGCAATGAGCAGTTCTTC. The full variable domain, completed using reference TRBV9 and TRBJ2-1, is DSGVTQTPKHLITATGQRVTLRCSPRSGDLSVYWYQQSLDQGLQFLIQYYNGEERAKGNILERFSAQQFPDLHSELNLSSLELGDSALYFCASSVVGLQGIGNEQFFGPGTRLTVL.

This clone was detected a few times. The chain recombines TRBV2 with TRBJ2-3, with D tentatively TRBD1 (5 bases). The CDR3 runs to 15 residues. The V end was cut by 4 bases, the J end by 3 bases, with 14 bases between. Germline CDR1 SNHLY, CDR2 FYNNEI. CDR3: CASSGQLARTDTQYF. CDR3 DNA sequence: TGTGCCAGCAGTGGACAGCTGGCCCGGACAGATACGCAGTATTTT.

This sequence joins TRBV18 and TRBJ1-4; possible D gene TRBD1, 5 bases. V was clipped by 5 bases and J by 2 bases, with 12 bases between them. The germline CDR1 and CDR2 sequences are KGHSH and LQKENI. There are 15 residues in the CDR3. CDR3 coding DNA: TGTGCCAGCTCATATATCGCAGGGACTAATGAAAAACTGTTTTTT. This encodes CASSYIAGTNEKLFF.

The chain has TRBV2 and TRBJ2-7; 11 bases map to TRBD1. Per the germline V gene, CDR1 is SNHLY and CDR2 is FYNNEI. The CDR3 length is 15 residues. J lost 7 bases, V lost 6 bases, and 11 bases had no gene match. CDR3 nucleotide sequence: TGTGCCAGCAGGCCCGGAGTCGGGACAGGGGGTGAGCAGTACTTC. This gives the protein CASRPGVGTGGEQYF.

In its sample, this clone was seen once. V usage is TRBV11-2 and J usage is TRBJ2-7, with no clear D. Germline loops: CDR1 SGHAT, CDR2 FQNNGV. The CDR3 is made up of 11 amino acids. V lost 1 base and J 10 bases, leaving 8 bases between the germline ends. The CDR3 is CASSLGTKQYF. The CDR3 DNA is TGTGCCAGCAGCTTAGGGACGAAACAGTACTTC.

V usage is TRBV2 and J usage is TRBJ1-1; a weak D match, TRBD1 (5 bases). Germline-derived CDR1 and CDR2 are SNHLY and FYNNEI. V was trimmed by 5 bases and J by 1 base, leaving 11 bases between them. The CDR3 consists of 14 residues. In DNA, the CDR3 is TGTGCCAGCAGTTGGGTCGGGGGGAACACTGAAGCTTTCTTT. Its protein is CASSWVGGNTEAFF.

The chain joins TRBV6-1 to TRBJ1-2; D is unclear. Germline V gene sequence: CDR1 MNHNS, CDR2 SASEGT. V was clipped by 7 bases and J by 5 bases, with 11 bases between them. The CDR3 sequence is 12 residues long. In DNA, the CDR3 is TGTGCCAGCATGGGCAGACGGTATGGCTACACCTTC. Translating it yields CASMGRRYGYTF.

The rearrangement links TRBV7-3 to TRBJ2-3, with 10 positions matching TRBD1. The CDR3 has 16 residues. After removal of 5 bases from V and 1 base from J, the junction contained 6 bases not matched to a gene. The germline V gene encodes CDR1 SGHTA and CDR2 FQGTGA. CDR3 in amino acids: CASSKGGTGGTDTQYF. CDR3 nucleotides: TGTGCCAGCAGCAAAGGGGGGACAGGGGGCACAGATACGCAGTATTTT.

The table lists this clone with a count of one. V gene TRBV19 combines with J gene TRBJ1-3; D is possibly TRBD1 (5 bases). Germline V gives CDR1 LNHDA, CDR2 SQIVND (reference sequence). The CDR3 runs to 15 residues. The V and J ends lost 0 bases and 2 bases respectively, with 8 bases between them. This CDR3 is CASSIERGPGNTIYF. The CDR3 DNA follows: TGTGCCAGTAGTATAGAAAGGGGACCTGGAAACACCATATATTTT. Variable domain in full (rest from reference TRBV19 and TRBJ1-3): DGGITQSPKYLFRKEGQNVTLSCEQNLNHDAMYWYRQDPGQGLRLIYYSQIVNDFQKGDIAEGYSVSREKKESFPLTVTSAQKNPTAFYLCASSIERGPGNTIYFGEGSWLTVV.

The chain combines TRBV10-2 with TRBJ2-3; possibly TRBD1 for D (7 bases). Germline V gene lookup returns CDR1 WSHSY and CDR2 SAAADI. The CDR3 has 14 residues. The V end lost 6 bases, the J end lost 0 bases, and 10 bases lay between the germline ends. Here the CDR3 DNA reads TGCGCCAGCAGGCGGGACAGAAGCACAGATACGCAGTATTTT. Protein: CASRRDRSTDTQYF.

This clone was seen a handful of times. CDR3 sequence: CAISVEALANYGYTF. The CDR3 DNA reads TGTGCCATCAGTGTTGAGGCCTTAGCTAACTATGGCTACACCTTC. This chain links TRBV10-3 with TRBJ1-2, with no clear D. This CDR3 has 15 amino acids. Germline V gene lookup returns CDR1 ENHRY and CDR2 SYGVKD. The germline V and J ends were trimmed by 4 bases and 0 bases, with 12 bases remaining between them.

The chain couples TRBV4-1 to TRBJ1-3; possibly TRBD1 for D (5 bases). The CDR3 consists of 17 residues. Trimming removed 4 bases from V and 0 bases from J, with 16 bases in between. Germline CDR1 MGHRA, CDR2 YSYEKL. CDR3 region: CASSPGRQRYSGNTIYF. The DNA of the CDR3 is TGCGCCAGCAGCCCAGGGCGACAGCGGTACTCTGGAAACACCATATATTTT.

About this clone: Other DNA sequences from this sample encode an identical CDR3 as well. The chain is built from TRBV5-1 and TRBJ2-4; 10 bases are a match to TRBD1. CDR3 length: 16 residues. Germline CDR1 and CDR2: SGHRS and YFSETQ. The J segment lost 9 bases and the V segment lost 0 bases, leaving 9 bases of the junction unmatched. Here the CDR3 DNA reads TGCGCCAGCAGCTTGGTCTCCGGGACAGGGGTGGGCATTCAGTACTTC. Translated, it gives CASSLVSGTGVGIQYF.

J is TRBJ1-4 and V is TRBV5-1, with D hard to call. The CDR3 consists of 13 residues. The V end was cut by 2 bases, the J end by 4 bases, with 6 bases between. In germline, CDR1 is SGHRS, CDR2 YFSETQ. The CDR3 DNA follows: TGCGCCAGCAGCTTAAGGGTTAATGAAAAACTGTTTTTT. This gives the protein CASSLRVNEKLFF.

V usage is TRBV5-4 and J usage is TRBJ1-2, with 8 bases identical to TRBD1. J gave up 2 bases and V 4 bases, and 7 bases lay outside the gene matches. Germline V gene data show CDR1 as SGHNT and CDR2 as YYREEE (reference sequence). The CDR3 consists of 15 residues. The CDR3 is CASSPKGQANYGYTF. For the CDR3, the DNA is TGTGCCAGCAGCCCTAAGGGACAGGCAAACTATGGCTACACCTTC. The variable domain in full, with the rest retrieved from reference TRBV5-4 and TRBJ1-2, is ETGVTQSPTHLIKTRGQQVTLRCSSQSGHNTVSWYQQALGQGPQFIFQYYREEENGRGNFPPRFSGLQFPNYSSELNVNALELDDSALYLCASSPKGQANYGYTFGSGTRLTVV.

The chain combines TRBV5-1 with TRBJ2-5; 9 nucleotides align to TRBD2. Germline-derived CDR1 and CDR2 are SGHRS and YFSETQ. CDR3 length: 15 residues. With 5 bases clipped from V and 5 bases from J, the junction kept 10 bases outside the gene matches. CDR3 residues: CASSSRAGGLETQYF. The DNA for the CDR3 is TGCGCCAGCAGTAGCCGTGCGGGAGGGCTTGAGACCCAGTACTTC.

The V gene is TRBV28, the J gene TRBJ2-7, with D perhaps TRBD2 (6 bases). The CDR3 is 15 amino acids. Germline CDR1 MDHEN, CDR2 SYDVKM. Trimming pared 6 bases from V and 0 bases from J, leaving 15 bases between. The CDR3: CASSSPGGRSYEQYF. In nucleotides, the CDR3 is TGTGCCAGCAGCTCCCCTGGAGGGCGCTCCTACGAGCAGTACTTC.

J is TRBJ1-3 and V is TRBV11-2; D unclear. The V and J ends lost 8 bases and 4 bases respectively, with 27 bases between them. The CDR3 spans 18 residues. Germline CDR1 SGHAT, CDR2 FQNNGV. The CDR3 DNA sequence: TGTGCCAGCTATATAGAGGGATTGAGGGAGGCCGCCGGAAACACCATATATTTT. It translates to CASYIEGLREAAGNTIYF.

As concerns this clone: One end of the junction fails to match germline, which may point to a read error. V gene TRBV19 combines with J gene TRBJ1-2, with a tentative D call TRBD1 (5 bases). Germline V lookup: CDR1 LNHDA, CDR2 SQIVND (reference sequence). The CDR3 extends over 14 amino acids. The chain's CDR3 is CASSIGTTNYGYAF. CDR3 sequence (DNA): TGTGCCAGTAGTATAGGGACAACTAACTATGGCTACGCCTTC.